These 10 T cell receptor beta chains were sequenced from one sample in a study of CD8 T cells in Susac syndrome (dated by TCRdb to 2018 to 2020). Receptor libraries were prepared by the immunoSEQ multiplex PCR assay. RNA was extracted using the RNeasy kit, and roughly 0.5 to 1 microgram was reverse transcribed with random hexamers. The public reads were quality trimmed at Q25 with fastp and then assembled into clones with MiXCR by TCRdb, keeping productive beta chains. Each entry is one CDR3 protein sequence, shown with its most common DNA and genes. Here the sample has some 210,000 distinct CDR3 sequences; approximately 94% occur a single time. The biggest ten clones account for approximately 0.15% of the sample. The material sequenced was CD4+ T cells from PBMCs. These receptors were obtained from a human donor with Susac syndrome.

V and J are TRBV5-1 and TRBJ2-1; maybe TRBD1 (6 bases). The length of the CDR3 is 14 residues. V lost 4 bases and J 5 bases, leaving 13 bases between the germline ends. Germline assignment: CDR1 SGHRS and CDR2 YFSETQ. This CDR3 is CASSVKTGNNEQFF. Here the CDR3 DNA reads TGCGCCAGCAGCGTAAAGACAGGTAACAATGAGCAGTTCTTC.

V is TRBV10-3 and J is TRBJ1-1; the match to TRBD1 covers 12 bases. The CDR3 length is 16 residues. V lost 10 bases, J lost 4 bases, and 13 bases stayed unmatched. Per germline, CDR1 ENHRY and CDR2 SYGVKD. DNA for the CDR3: TGTGCCACTGATCGGGACAGGGGGCCCTCTGGCACTGAAGCTTTCTTT. This gives the protein CATDRDRGPSGTEAFF.

This chain connects TRBV6-2 or TRBV6-3 to TRBJ2-5; 8 bases align to TRBD1. V gave up 7 bases and J gave up 5 bases; unmatched junction bases: 12. This CDR3 region has 15 residues. Germline V gene sequence: CDR1 MNHEY, CDR2 SVGEGT. CDR3 region: CASTQEGQGWETQYF. Here the CDR3 DNA reads TGTGCCAGCACCCAGGAAGGACAGGGCTGGGAGACCCAGTACTTC.

V is TRBV19 and J is TRBJ1-5; TRBD1 might be the D (6 bases). CDR1 LNHDA and CDR2 SQIVND come from the germline V gene (reference sequence). CDR3 length: 15 amino acids. V gave up 4 bases and J gave up 7 bases, with 17 bases separating them. In DNA form, the CDR3 reads TGTGCCAGTAGTACGACAGGAGATCTGGGGCAGCCCCAGCATTTT. Translation: CASSTTGDLGQPQHF.

The gene calls are TRBV4-3 and TRBJ1-1, with 7 bases lining up with TRBD1. This CDR3 has 15 residues. The germline V gene encodes CDR1 LGHNA and CDR2 YSLEER. V was pared by 4 bases and J by 8 bases, with 13 bases of the junction left unmatched. CDR3 protein: CASSLHPGGGEEAFF. DNA of the CDR3: TGCGCCAGCAGCCTCCACCCGGGAGGGGGCGAAGAAGCTTTCTTT.

The gene calls are TRBV5-1 and TRBJ1-6; D call uncertain. Trimming left V 6 bases short and J 8 bases short, with 12 bases between. Germline V gene data show CDR1 as SGHRS and CDR2 as YFSETQ. The CDR3 runs to 13 residues. The CDR3 coding sequence is TGCGCCAGCAAATATCTCGGGGATTCACCCCTCCACTTT. Residues: CASKYLGDSPLHF.

The chain couples TRBV2 to TRBJ2-1; 7 bases agree with TRBD2. Trimming took 4 bases from V and 7 from J; bases not matched to a gene: 7. The CDR3 has 14 residues. CDR1 and CDR2 from the germline V gene are SNHLY and FYNNEI. The CDR3 sequence: CASSVGGSGNEQFF. CDR3 in DNA: TGTGCCAGCAGTGTCGGGGGGTCTGGTAATGAGCAGTTCTTC.

This clonotype was detected only once. The rearrangement uses TRBV20-1 and TRBJ2-5; 9 bases agree with TRBD2. Germline V gives CDR1 DFQATT, CDR2 SNEGSKA (reference sequence). The CDR3 sequence is 13 residues long. After removal of 5 bases from V and 5 bases from J, the junction contained 6 bases not matched to a gene. The CDR3 loop is CSASAGGLETQYF. The CDR3, as DNA: TGCAGTGCTTCGGCGGGAGGGTTGGAGACCCAGTACTTC.

The CDR3 here is CASSQRGGPYNEQFF. CDR3 nucleotides: TGCGCCAGCAGCCAGAGGGGGGGACCCTACAATGAGCAGTTCTTC. The V call is TRBV4-1, the J call TRBJ2-1; tentative D call: TRBD2 (7 bases). V was pared by 3 bases and J by 2 bases, with 11 bases between. This CDR3 comprises 15 residues. Per germline, CDR1 MGHRA and CDR2 YSYEKL.

The CDR3, as DNA: TGTGCCAGCTCATTGGGACTAGGGGACGACGAGCAGTACTTC. Its protein product is CASSLGLGDDEQYF. The chain joins TRBV18 to TRBJ2-7, with TRBD2 matching 8 bases. The CDR3 is 14 amino acids. Looked up from germline, CDR1 is KGHSH and CDR2 is LQKENI. Germline trimming cut 5 bases from V and 5 bases from J; bases unmatched to any gene: 8.